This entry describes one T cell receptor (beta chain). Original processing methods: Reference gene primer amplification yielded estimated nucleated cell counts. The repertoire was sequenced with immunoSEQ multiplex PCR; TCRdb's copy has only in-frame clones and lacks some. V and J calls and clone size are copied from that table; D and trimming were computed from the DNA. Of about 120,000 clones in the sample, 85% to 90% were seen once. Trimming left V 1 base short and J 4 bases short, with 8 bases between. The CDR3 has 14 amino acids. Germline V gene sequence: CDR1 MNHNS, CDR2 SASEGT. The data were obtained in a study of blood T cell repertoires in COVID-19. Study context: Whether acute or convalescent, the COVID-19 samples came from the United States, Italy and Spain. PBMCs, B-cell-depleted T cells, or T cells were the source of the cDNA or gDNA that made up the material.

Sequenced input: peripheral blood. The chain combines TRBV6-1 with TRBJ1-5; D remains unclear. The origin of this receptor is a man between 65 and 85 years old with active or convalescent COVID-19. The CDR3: CASSEGQANQPQHF. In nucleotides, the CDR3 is TGTGCCAGCAGTGAAGGGCAGGCTAATCAGCCCCAGCATTTT.